These 9 T cell receptor beta chains came from one sample sequenced in a study of T cells in Graves' hyperthyroidism and ophthalmopathy. RNA transcripts yielded amplified TCR beta CDR3 regions. Researchers ran a first-round RT-PCR on the TCR CDR3 using the HTBI primer set. MiXCR, applied by TCRdb to the multiplex PCR reads, yields one record per CDR3 protein. The data hold 450,000 to 600,000 distinct CDR3 sequences, with roughly 15% observed a single time. Material for sequencing was blood. All receptors derive from a woman aged 40 to 49 with Graves' hyperthyroidism.

Worth noting for this clonotype: A read error may explain this, as a much larger clone is one base away. The chain uses TRBV30 and TRBJ2-5; 11 bases align to TRBD1. The CDR3 spans 14 residues. Germline trimming cut 5 bases from V and 5 bases from J; bases unmatched to any gene: 7. Germline CDR1 reads GTSNPN; CDR2 reads SVGIG (reference sequence). CDR3 region: CAWARGQGEETQYF. Here the CDR3 DNA reads TGTGCCTGGGCGCGGGGACAGGGGGAGGAGACCCAGTACTTC.

The rearrangement uses TRBV5-4 and TRBJ2-3; D perhaps matches TRBD1 (6 bases). Germline V CDR1 and CDR2: SGHNT, YYREEE (reference sequence). This CDR3 has 15 amino acids. V was trimmed by 0 bases and J by 5 bases, leaving 13 bases between them. The CDR3 here is CASSLVGQGRDTQYF. The CDR3 DNA sequence: TGTGCCAGCAGCTTGGTCGGGCAGGGGCGAGATACGCAGTATTTT. The whole variable domain, remainder taken from reference TRBV5-4 and TRBJ2-3, is ETGVTQSPTHLIKTRGQQVTLRCSSQSGHNTVSWYQQALGQGPQFIFQYYREEENGRGNFPPRFSGLQFPNYSSELNVNALELDDSALYLCASSLVGQGRDTQYFGPGTRLTVL.

This clonotype appeared a few times. V is TRBV6-1 and J is TRBJ1-2, with TRBD1 as a possible D gene (5 bases). This CDR3 has 12 residues. Germline lookup yields CDR1 MNHNS and CDR2 SASEGT. V dropped 6 bases and J dropped 7 bases, with 12 bases sitting between them. In DNA, the CDR3 is TGTGCCAGCAGACGGGACGTTTTTGGCTACACCTTC. Translation: CASRRDVFGYTF.

This clonotype has a handful of counts. The V and J genes are TRBV6-1 and TRBJ1-3, with no clear D. V was trimmed by 2 bases and J by 3 bases, leaving 5 bases between them. The CDR3 length is 13 residues. CDR1 and CDR2 (germline): MNHNS, SASEGT. The DNA for the CDR3 is TGTGCCAGCAGTGAACGGGTTGGAAACACCATATATTTT. As protein: CASSERVGNTIYF.

This clonotype was seen repeatedly, ten times or more. V and J are TRBV27 and TRBJ2-7, with D tentatively TRBD1 or TRBD2 (5 bases each). Trimming removed 2 bases from V and 4 bases from J, with 12 bases in between. The CDR3 totals 14 residues. Germline V gives CDR1 MNHEY, CDR2 SMNVEV (reference sequence). CDR3 sequence reads: CASSLERGRYEQYF. The CDR3 bases are TGTGCCAGCAGTTTAGAGAGGGGTAGGTACGAGCAGTACTTC.

This clonotype has at least ten counts. The V gene is TRBV7-2, the J gene TRBJ2-7; D is ambiguous. The CDR3 length is 13 residues. V lost 1 base and J 4 bases, leaving 8 bases between the germline ends. The germline CDR1 and CDR2 sequences are SGHTA and FQGNSA. The CDR3 region has the DNA TGTGCCAGCAGCTTAGGTTTCAGATACGAGCAGTACTTC. Amino acids: CASSLGFRYEQYF.

In its sample, this clonotype was seen many times. The chain is built from TRBV20-1 and TRBJ2-4; D tentatively reads TRBD1 or TRBD2 (6 bases each). Deletions cut 2 bases from V and 7 bases from J, with 12 bases between. CDR3 length: 13 amino acids. From germline, CDR1 is DFQATT and CDR2 SNEGSKA (reference sequence). DNA of the CDR3: TGCAGTGCTAGACGACGGGGGCCTAACATTCAGTACTTC. Encoded protein: CSARRRGPNIQYF.

This clonotype was observed at least ten times. The rearrangement joins TRBV2 to TRBJ2-3; D might be TRBD1 or TRBD2, each matching 5 bases. The CDR3 runs 14 residues. The V and J ends lost 4 bases and 5 bases respectively, with 13 bases between them. The germline V gene encodes CDR1 SNHLY and CDR2 FYNNEI. CDR3 nucleotide sequence: TGTGCCAGCAGTGGGGGACCAATGCAAGATACGCAGTATTTT. It is translated as CASSGGPMQDTQYF.

This clonotype was recorded at least ten times. The chain joins TRBV6-1 to TRBJ2-3; no clear D gene. The germline gives CDR1 MNHNS, CDR2 SASEGT. The CDR3 length is 16 residues. Trimming pared 5 bases from V and 0 bases from J, leaving 15 bases between. The CDR3, as DNA: TGTGCCAGCAGTACCTCAGGTCTTACTAGCACAGATACGCAGTATTTT. Its translation: CASSTSGLTSTDTQYF.